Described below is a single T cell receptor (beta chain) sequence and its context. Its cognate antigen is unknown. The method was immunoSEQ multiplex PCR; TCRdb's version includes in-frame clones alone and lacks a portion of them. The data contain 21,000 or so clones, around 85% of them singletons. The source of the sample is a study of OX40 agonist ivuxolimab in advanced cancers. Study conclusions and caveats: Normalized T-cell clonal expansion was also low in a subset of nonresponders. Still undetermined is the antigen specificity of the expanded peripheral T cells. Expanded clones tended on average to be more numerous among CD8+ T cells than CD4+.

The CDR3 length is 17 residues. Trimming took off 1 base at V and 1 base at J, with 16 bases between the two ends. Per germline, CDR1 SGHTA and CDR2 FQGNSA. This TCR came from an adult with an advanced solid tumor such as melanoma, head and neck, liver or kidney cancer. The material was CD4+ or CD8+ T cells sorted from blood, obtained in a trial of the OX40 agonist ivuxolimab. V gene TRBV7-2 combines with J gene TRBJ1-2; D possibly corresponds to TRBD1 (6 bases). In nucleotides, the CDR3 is TGTGCCAGCAGCTTAGGGACAGCTAGAATACTTAACTATGGCTACACCTTC. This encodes CASSLGTARILNYGYTF.